This TCR beta chain was captured in a study of cytomegalovirus exposure and HLA in healthy donors (dated by TCRdb to about 2017). At the level of the whole study: In an earlier analysis of around 540 of the donors, roughly 300 Gb of sequence data and 100 million or so unique TCR beta sequences from roughly 180 million T cells were reported. Every repertoire in the discovery cohort had been generated on one and the same sequencing platform. Several DR-DQ haplotypes were handled as single units for association and clustering because linkage in the cohort was strong. In addition to the first cohort of roughly 670 subjects, a separate validation cohort of approximately 130 different subjects was used. In the later analysis, no new phenotypic data were used to find candidate immune exposures; instead, reliance was placed on TCR beta sequences and their occurrence across donors. To decide whether each TCR beta V gene segment behaved as functional or pseudogenic, an earlier analysis of some 600 of the donors relied on high-throughput TCR beta sequencing. Alongside the repertoire data, information on donor age, sex, ethnicity and CMV serostatus was compiled. A later genetic analysis used genome-wide SNP genotypes for about three fifths of the 666 donors, treating that subset as a discovery cohort. The number of donors typed differed by locus, with 629-630 for A, B, C, DRB1 and DQB1, around 560 for DQA1, 600 to 610 for DPA1, and some 470 for DPB1. The genetic ancestry cluster associated with self-reported Caucasian donors included 70% to 85% of the roughly 400 genotyped donors. The aim of the study was to test whether cataloging public T cell receptors could identify signatures of past pathogen exposure. Using immunosequencing, the study profiled T cell repertoires from about 650 subjects and related those repertoires to cytomegalovirus serostatus. The study combined high-throughput TCR immunosequencing, statistical association of individual TCRs with disease status, and machine learning to predict cytomegalovirus infection status. On average, 235,054 unique TCR beta nucleotide sequences were sequenced per donor among several hundred genotyped donors of the cohort, with 15% to 20% of those sequences being non-productive. HLA typing included class I and class II loci at four-digit resolution. An early release that covered fewer than 750 HLA-typed donors contained about 300 gigabases of sequencing data and about 93 million unique TCR sequences. To study patterns of TCR occurrence, a later analysis re-analyzed previously published TCR beta repertoires from 550 to 800 donors and added high-resolution HLA genotyping.

The CDR3 measures 13 amino acids from cysteine to phenylalanine. Kept here is only the CDR3 DNA, which spans 39 bases and is read in frame from base 1. For this chain, trimming is 7 bases at the V end and 8 bases at the J end, and the number of junction bases without a gene match is 8. Reading the germline V gene gives CDR1 SQVTM and CDR2 ANQGSEA. In regard to this clone: Its antigen is still unknown.

Receptor amplification or capture employed the immunoSEQ multiplex PCR assay. A mixture of 60 forward primers for TCR Vbeta segments and 13 reverse primers for TCR Jbeta segments was used in the multiplex PCR. The CDR3 region of rearranged TCR beta genes was amplified from genomic DNA by a multiplex PCR assay. The amplified TCR beta libraries were sequenced on the Illumina HiSeq System as 87-base-pair reads. On the study's bioinformatics: A later analysis counted tens of millions of unique TCR beta chains across the 690 or so repertoires, and some 12 million of these chains were shared by at least two donors. A nearest-neighbor algorithm error-corrected the raw reads and collapsed the reads into unique sequences, merging closely related sequences to remove PCR and sequencing errors. CDR3 sequences were aligned to IMGT reference sequences to assign V, D and J gene segments. For a sequence to be retained, a match of at least six nucleotides was required to both a V gene segment and a J gene segment. A rearrangement counted as productive if the CDR3 had no stop codons and remained in frame with V and J, and every other rearrangement counted as non-productive. Following IMGT convention, CDR3 was defined as the stretch from the second conserved V-encoded cysteine up to the conserved J-encoded phenylalanine. The earlier analysis of roughly 590 of the donors excluded sequences that lacked an unambiguous match to a single V gene segment. In an earlier analysis of several hundred of the donors, a V segment was called functional when productive rearrangements were above 56.7%, and segregating when the standard deviation between donors exceeded 5%. A statistical classification framework was developed to diagnose cytomegalovirus status using the catalog of TCR beta chain sequences. In a later analysis, TCR nucleotide sequences were compared against IMGT/GENE-DB human TR gene sequences so that V and J genes could be assigned. In a later analysis, CDR3 sequences and most-parsimonious VDJ recombination scenarios were assigned using the TCRdist pipeline. In a later analysis, each TCR beta chain was defined by its CDR3 amino acid sequence together with its V-gene family, and reads without a unique V-gene family were excluded. To address suspected cross-contamination and a sequencing artifact, a later analysis removed 592 highly shared, low-generation-probability nucleotide sequences. For each public chain, a later analysis derived a clonal expansion index from normalized ranks of inferred template counts within each repertoire. A later analysis computed generation probabilities with a VDJ recombination model fitted to out-of-frame rearrangements, and checked the results against IGoR. Hypergeometric tests were used in a later analysis to score TCR-TCR, TCR-HLA and TCR-CMV co-occurrence, with a repertoire-size bias correction applied to the TCR pairs. To estimate false discovery rates, a later analysis permuted the HLA or CMV assignments 20 times. In a later analysis, co-occurring TCRs were grouped using DBSCAN, with TCRdist sequence similarity added in when clustering inside HLA-allele-positive subsets. For co-occurrence clustering, repertoires with fewer than 30,000 or more than 120,000 public chains were excluded, along with 4 to 6 repertoires with anomalous nucleotide sharing. TCRdb carries this immuneACCESS record with in-frame sequences only. Its versions omit some clonotypes, under half of them owing to an unresolved V gene in the studies checked, with the rest unexplained. The V and J calls and clone size were taken over from that table, and D and trimming were inferred from the DNA. The table for this sample records tens of thousands of clones. The ten most abundant clones make up less than 2.5% of the sample.

The cohort comprised some 700 healthy bone marrow donors. All cohort members were sampled while nominally healthy, although unrecorded immune exposures were likely present. The donor tested CMV seronegative, placing the donor among the 350 or so seronegative members of the cohort. A peripheral blood sample was provided by each donor, and peripheral blood mononuclear cells were used for TCR beta sequencing. The Qiagen DNeasy Blood Extraction Kit was used to extract genomic DNA from the blood cell samples. General findings and caveats noted by the study authors: A further reported finding was that TCR beta sequences accurately predicted the HLA-A and HLA-B alleles for most subjects in the first cohort. The 87-base-pair reads could not distinguish some IMGT-functional V segments, including TRBV6-2 and TRBV6-3, so those segments were excluded. In a later analysis, HLA-associated TCR beta chains showed more clonal expansion and lower generation probabilities than non-associated chains that were equally common. HLA typing was unavailable for some donors at each locus, so association tests used only the typed subset. In vitro tests confirmed that three of the cytomegalovirus-associated TCR beta chains recognize cytomegalovirus antigens. Because counts were too low, around 18 rarely observed V segments, including chromosome 9 orphons, were left out of the earlier analysis of a few hundred of the donors. Cytomegalovirus status was reported to be diagnosed by the classifier with high specificity and sensitivity in both the original and validation cohorts. A later analysis found that TCR association rates varied across HLA loci, with DRB1 alleles showing the most associated TCRs and HLA-C alleles the fewest. Assigning TCR associations to individual alleles was difficult when HLA alleles, especially DR and DQ, strongly co-occurred. Compared with the roughly 700-donor mean, donors in an Asian-associated ancestry cluster had fewer N-insertions in productive TCRs, according to a later genetic analysis. In this cohort, only TCR beta chains were sequenced, and detectable features were limited by the absence of alpha or paired-chain data. The study gave a list of under 200 TCR beta chains associated with cytomegalovirus. For the cohort, immune exposure information was limited to CMV serostatus. Correlated functional status among segregating V segments might reflect linkage disequilibrium, but an unknown experimental factor could not be ruled out. V-gene and J-gene trimming of TCR beta chains was associated with a missense DCLRE1C variant in a later genetic analysis, and the association was replicated in an independent cohort. Across donors, most TCR sequences were observed very rarely, whereas some public TCRs were present in many individuals. Broadly in line with IMGT annotations, most TCR beta V segments showed up in productive rearrangements about 87% or about 30% of the time in an earlier analysis of approximately 640 of the donors. In a later analysis, most CMV-associated TCR beta chains were found to appear HLA-restricted, with HLA associations seemingly driven largely by CMV exposure. A later analysis reported that several top co-occurrence clusters appeared linked to parvovirus B19, influenza, CMV and Epstein-Barr virus. The authors suggested that the approach could potentially be generalized to other disease states and immunological phenotypes. A cluster of highly shared sequence variants was judged likely to be a technical artifact of the sequencing pipeline. Roughly uniform sequencing depth across donors was assumed in presence/absence analyses, although this assumption may not hold. At a false discovery rate of 0.05, a later analysis linked about 16,000 TCR beta sequences to specific HLA alleles.

Here the chain combines TRBV29-1 and TRBJ2-3, with 11 junctional bases fitting TRBD1. Material for sequencing was PBMCs. This TCR derives from a woman aged 18-35 years in good health and CMV-seronegative. The base sequence is TGCAGCGGCGGGACAGGGGGACCAGGTACGCAGTATTTT. Translated, this is CSGGTGGPGTQYF.